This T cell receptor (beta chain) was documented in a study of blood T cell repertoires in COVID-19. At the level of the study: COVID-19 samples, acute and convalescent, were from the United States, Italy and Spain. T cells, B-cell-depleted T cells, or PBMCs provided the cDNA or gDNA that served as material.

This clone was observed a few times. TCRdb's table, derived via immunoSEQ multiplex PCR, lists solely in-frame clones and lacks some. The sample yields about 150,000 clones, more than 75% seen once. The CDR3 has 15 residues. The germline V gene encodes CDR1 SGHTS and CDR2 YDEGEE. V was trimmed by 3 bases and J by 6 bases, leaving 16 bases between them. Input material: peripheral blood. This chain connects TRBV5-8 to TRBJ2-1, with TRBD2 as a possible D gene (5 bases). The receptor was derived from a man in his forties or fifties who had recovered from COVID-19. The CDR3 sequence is CASSSPYQRPNEQFF. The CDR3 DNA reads TGTGCCAGCAGCTCGCCTTACCAGCGGCCCAATGAGCAGTTCTTC.